This T cell receptor (beta chain) derives from a study of T cells expressing NK-cell markers. Overall study context: In the group of eight sequenced donors, seven were HCMV-seropositive and one was seronegative. Study results and limitations: Of CD8+ T cells, about 1.0-8% belonged to dominant NKG2C+ clonotypes in five or six donors.

Researchers built TCR beta cDNA using 5'RACE template switching with UMIs. Reanalyzing the 5' RACE reads, TCRdb keeps one entry per CDR3 protein, without DNA. The listing records 150,000 to 180,000 distinct CDR3 sequences. The germline V gene encodes CDR1 SEHNR and CDR2 FQNEAQ (reference sequence). This CDR3 comprises 15 residues. Notes on this clonotype: Its target is not known.

This chain uses TRBV7-9 with TRBJ2-7; as DNA is missing, the TRBD1 call by TCRdb cannot be tested. Sequenced input: blood T cells: a sorted CD56 or NKG2C T cell subset, CD4+ or CD8+ T cells, or bulk PBMC T cells (not recorded which). The sequence was collected from a woman aged 45-60 years in good health. CDR3 protein: CASSQSGTGVGEQYF. The full variable domain, its missing parts supplied by reference TRBV7-9 and TRBJ2-7, is DTGVSQNPRHKITKRGQNVTFRCDPISEHNRLYWYRQTLGQGPEFLTYFQNEAQLEKSRLLSDRFSAERPKGSFSTLEIQRTEQGDSAMYLCASSQSGTGVGEQYFGPGTRLTVT.